This record looks at one TCR beta chain sequence and its context. The antigen remains undetermined. In the PCR, 60 Vbeta and 13 Jbeta primers were used. The data were produced by immunoSEQ multiplex PCR, yet TCRdb's version contains in-frame clones alone and is incomplete. The sample consists of about 110,000 clones, roughly 82% of them appearing once. The entry originates in a study of cytomegalovirus exposure and HLA in healthy donors. Overall study results and limits: Cytomegalovirus-associated status was assigned to 150 or so TCR beta chains.

This receptor was taken from a woman between 45 and 60 years old in good health and CMV-seropositive. The material sequenced was PBMCs.

CDR3 DNA: TGTGCCAGCGTACAGTTGGGACAGGGGAATTCACCCCTCCACTTT. This sequence encodes CASVQLGQGNSPLHF. This sequence joins TRBV6-5 and TRBJ1-6, with 10 bases aligning to TRBD1. CDR3 length: 15 amino acids. Per the germline V gene, CDR1 is MNHEY and CDR2 is SVGAGI. The V segment lost 8 bases and the J segment 7 bases; nucleotides outside the gene matches: 8.